The rows below give T cell receptor beta chains drawn from one sample of a study of OX40 agonist ivuxolimab in advanced cancers. The protocol was immunoSEQ multiplex PCR, while the TCRdb copy is restricted to in-frame clones and leaves out a portion. Here the sample spans about 77,000 clones, more than 80% being singletons. Sequenced material: CD4+ or CD8+ T cells sorted from blood, taken in a trial of the OX40 agonist ivuxolimab. The receptors derive from an adult with an advanced solid tumor such as melanoma, head and neck, liver or kidney cancer. CDR3s include the opening cysteine and the closing phenylalanine or tryptophan. Each record gives: D gene, V gene, CDR3 length, clone size, J gene, CDR3 DNA, CDR3 protein. D genes are given only for firm matches. Expanded clones are given a class, and other clones once, few, many or no size at all.

d_gene: .; v_gene: TRBV21-1; len: 13; abundance: .; j_gene: TRBJ2-4; CDR3nt: TGTGCCAGCAGCAATGGGGCGGGAAACATTCAGTACTTC; CDR3aa: CASSNGAGNIQYF
d_gene: .; v_gene: TRBV7-2; len: 13; abundance: .; j_gene: TRBJ1-5; CDR3nt: TGTGCCATCAGTCCAAGAGGGAATCAGCCCCAGCATTTT; CDR3aa: CAISPRGNQPQHF
d_gene: .; v_gene: TRBV19; len: 11; abundance: .; j_gene: TRBJ1-5; CDR3nt: TGTGCCAGTAGTCGGGTGGGACCCCAGCATTTT; CDR3aa: CASSRVGPQHF
d_gene: TRBD2; v_gene: TRBV5-4; len: 16; abundance: .; j_gene: TRBJ2-3; CDR3nt: TGTGCCAGCAGCATGGGACTAGCGGGGAGCACAGATACGCAGTATTTT; CDR3aa: CASSMGLAGSTDTQYF
d_gene: TRBD1; v_gene: TRBV28; len: 14; abundance: .; j_gene: TRBJ1-3; CDR3nt: TGTGCCAGCAGCAAGGACAGGGGAGGAAACACCATATATTTT; CDR3aa: CASSKDRGGNTIYF
d_gene: .; v_gene: TRBV19; len: 14; abundance: few; j_gene: TRBJ1-2; CDR3nt: TGTGCCAGTAGTGGGTTACTTGGAAACTATGGCTACACCTTC; CDR3aa: CASSGLLGNYGYTF
d_gene: .; v_gene: TRBV2; len: 14; abundance: .; j_gene: TRBJ1-5; CDR3nt: TGTGCCAGCAGAGAAGGGCTTAGCAATCAGCCCCAGCATTTT; CDR3aa: CASREGLSNQPQHF
d_gene: TRBD2; v_gene: TRBV29-1; len: 15; abundance: .; j_gene: TRBJ2-1; CDR3nt: TGCAGCGCCGGACTAGCGGGAGGGTCCTACAATGAGCAGTTCTTC; CDR3aa: CSAGLAGGSYNEQFF
d_gene: TRBD2; v_gene: TRBV7-9; len: 15; abundance: .; j_gene: TRBJ2-5; CDR3nt: TGTGCCAGCAGCTTAGTTGCGGGAGGGCCGGAGACCCAGTACTTC; CDR3aa: CASSLVAGGPETQYF
d_gene: .; v_gene: TRBV6-1; len: 14; abundance: .; j_gene: TRBJ1-2; CDR3nt: TGTGCCAGCAGGATCCCGGGCGTGCCATACGGCTACACCTTC; CDR3aa: CASRIPGVPYGYTF
d_gene: TRBD2; v_gene: TRBV9; len: 17; abundance: .; j_gene: TRBJ2-3; CDR3nt: TGTGCCAGCAGCGGACCCGGGACTAGATTTAGCACAGATACGCAGTATTTT; CDR3aa: CASSGPGTRFSTDTQYF
d_gene: .; v_gene: TRBV6-6; len: 16; abundance: once; j_gene: TRBJ1-5; CDR3nt: TGTGCCAGCAGTTGGATCCCAATGGGGGGCAATCAGCCCCAGCATTTT; CDR3aa: CASSWIPMGGNQPQHF
d_gene: .; v_gene: TRBV18; len: 17; abundance: .; j_gene: TRBJ2-7; CDR3nt: TGTGCCAGCTCACCACTTAATAGCCCCCTTAGGTCCTACGAGCAGTACTTC; CDR3aa: CASSPLNSPLRSYEQYF
d_gene: TRBD1; v_gene: TRBV19; len: 14; abundance: once; j_gene: TRBJ1-1; CDR3nt: TGTGCCATAAGGACAGGGGGCAGGAACACTGAAGCTTTCTTT; CDR3aa: CAIRTGGRNTEAFF
d_gene: .; v_gene: TRBV7-2; len: 15; abundance: .; j_gene: TRBJ2-6; CDR3nt: TGTGCCAGCAGCTCAGGGGGGACTGGGGCCAACGTCCTGACTTTC; CDR3aa: CASSSGGTGANVLTF
d_gene: TRBD1; v_gene: TRBV9; len: 16; abundance: few; j_gene: TRBJ1-5; CDR3nt: TGTGCCAGCAGCGGAGGAAGTGGGACAGGGGATCAGCCCCAGCATTTT; CDR3aa: CASSGGSGTGDQPQHF
d_gene: .; v_gene: TRBV5-1; len: 12; abundance: .; j_gene: TRBJ2-7; CDR3nt: TGTGCCAGCAGCTTACGGTCCTACGAGCAGTACTTC; CDR3aa: CASSLRSYEQYF
d_gene: .; v_gene: TRBV29-1; len: 16; abundance: .; j_gene: TRBJ1-1; CDR3nt: TGCAGCGTTGAACAGATTCTACAGGGTCTAAGGACTGAAGCTTTCTTT; CDR3aa: CSVEQILQGLRTEAFF
d_gene: .; v_gene: TRBV29-1; len: 11; abundance: .; j_gene: TRBJ1-6; CDR3nt: TGCAGCGTGGTAGAGGCGGGGACCCTCCACTTT; CDR3aa: CSVVEAGTLHF
d_gene: .; v_gene: TRBV10-1; len: 14; abundance: once; j_gene: TRBJ1-4; CDR3nt: TGCGCCAGCAGTGAGGCTGTTTCGGGTGAAAAACTGTTTTTT; CDR3aa: CASSEAVSGEKLFF
d_gene: .; v_gene: TRBV15; len: 15; abundance: .; j_gene: TRBJ2-7; CDR3nt: TGTGCCACCAGCAGAGATCTGCAGGAATCCTACGAGCAGTACTTC; CDR3aa: CATSRDLQESYEQYF
d_gene: TRBD1; v_gene: TRBV6-1; len: 13; abundance: .; j_gene: TRBJ2-3; CDR3nt: TGTGCCAGCAGTGAGGGGACAGCTTATACGCAGTATTTT; CDR3aa: CASSEGTAYTQYF
d_gene: .; v_gene: TRBV7-9; len: 13; abundance: once; j_gene: TRBJ1-4; CDR3nt: TGTGCCAGCAGCCGCCAAACTAATGAAAAACTGTTTTTT; CDR3aa: CASSRQTNEKLFF
d_gene: .; v_gene: TRBV11-2; len: 17; abundance: .; j_gene: TRBJ2-7; CDR3nt: TGTGCCAGCAGCCAGAGCCGTTGGAGGGCCGGGCCCTACGAGCAGTACTTC; CDR3aa: CASSQSRWRAGPYEQYF
d_gene: TRBD2; v_gene: TRBV6-5; len: 16; abundance: .; j_gene: TRBJ2-7; CDR3nt: TGTGCCAGCAGTTACTCGGCTAGCGGGAGATCCTACGAGCAGTACTTC; CDR3aa: CASSYSASGRSYEQYF
d_gene: .; v_gene: TRBV28; len: 11; abundance: .; j_gene: TRBJ2-1; CDR3nt: TGTGCCAGCACCAAGACGGTGCAGCAGTTCTTC; CDR3aa: CASTKTVQQFF
d_gene: .; v_gene: TRBV6-1; len: 12; abundance: .; j_gene: TRBJ2-7; CDR3nt: TGTGCCAGCAGTGAACGCGTCGAGGTGGGGTACTTC; CDR3aa: CASSERVEVGYF
d_gene: .; v_gene: TRBV29-1; len: 11; abundance: .; j_gene: TRBJ2-1; CDR3nt: TGCAGCGTGGACTACTACAATGAGCAGTTCTTC; CDR3aa: CSVDYYNEQFF
d_gene: TRBD2; v_gene: TRBV4-3; len: 16; abundance: .; j_gene: TRBJ2-2; CDR3nt: TGCGCCAGCAGCCAGGGTGGGACTACCCTCACCGGGGAGCTGTTTTTT; CDR3aa: CASSQGGTTLTGELFF
d_gene: TRBD2; v_gene: TRBV6-5; len: 15; abundance: .; j_gene: TRBJ2-7; CDR3nt: TGTGCCAGCAGCCCCCTTAGCGGGAGGGCGGGCGAGCAGTACTTC; CDR3aa: CASSPLSGRAGEQYF
d_gene: TRBD1; v_gene: TRBV5-1; len: 16; abundance: .; j_gene: TRBJ2-3; CDR3nt: TGCGCCAGCAGCCTGGCCGGGACAGGGTATACATATACGCAGTATTTT; CDR3aa: CASSLAGTGYTYTQYF
d_gene: .; v_gene: TRBV18; len: 16; abundance: .; j_gene: TRBJ2-2; CDR3nt: TGTGCCAGCTCACTCCTGACTAGGATTGGCGCCGGGGAGCTGTTTTTT; CDR3aa: CASSLLTRIGAGELFF
d_gene: .; v_gene: TRBV25-1; len: 14; abundance: .; j_gene: TRBJ1-6; CDR3nt: TGTGCCAGCAGAACCGAGAACTATAATTCACCCCTCCACTTT; CDR3aa: CASRTENYNSPLHF
d_gene: .; v_gene: TRBV7-9; len: 18; abundance: .; j_gene: TRBJ1-6; CDR3nt: TGTGCCAGCAGCTTAGCCGGACAGAAAAGCTCCTATAATTCACCCCTCCACTTT; CDR3aa: CASSLAGQKSSYNSPLHF
d_gene: TRBD2; v_gene: TRBV28; len: 14; abundance: .; j_gene: TRBJ2-1; CDR3nt: TGTGCCAGCAGTCGTCCTAGCGGGAGGTATGAGCAGTTCTTC; CDR3aa: CASSRPSGRYEQFF
d_gene: .; v_gene: TRBV7-3; len: 16; abundance: .; j_gene: TRBJ2-5; CDR3nt: TGTGCCAGCAGCTTAACGGGGACGGCGACGGGAGAGACCCAGTACTTC; CDR3aa: CASSLTGTATGETQYF
d_gene: .; v_gene: TRBV7-2; len: 15; abundance: .; j_gene: TRBJ2-1; CDR3nt: TGTGCCAGCATGGGGGGGCGCGGGAGCTACAATGAGCAGTTCTTC; CDR3aa: CASMGGRGSYNEQFF
d_gene: .; v_gene: TRBV2; len: 16; abundance: .; j_gene: TRBJ1-3; CDR3nt: TGTGCCAGCAGGGCCCAGGGGCCCGGCTCTGGAAACACCATATATTTT; CDR3aa: CASRAQGPGSGNTIYF
d_gene: .; v_gene: TRBV28; len: 15; abundance: once; j_gene: TRBJ2-2; CDR3nt: TGTGCCAGCAGACAGGCAGGGAAGGATACCGGGGAGCTGTTTTTT; CDR3aa: CASRQAGKDTGELFF
d_gene: .; v_gene: TRBV5-4; len: 13; abundance: .; j_gene: TRBJ2-7; CDR3nt: TGTGCCAGCAGCTTGGTCTCCCTCGATACGCAGTACTTC; CDR3aa: CASSLVSLDTQYF
d_gene: TRBD2; v_gene: TRBV27; len: 16; abundance: .; j_gene: TRBJ2-1; CDR3nt: TGTGCCAGCAGTTTGGCGGGACTAGCGGGAAACAATGAGCAGTTCTTC; CDR3aa: CASSLAGLAGNNEQFF
d_gene: TRBD1; v_gene: TRBV6-6; len: 15; abundance: .; j_gene: TRBJ2-1; CDR3nt: TGTGCCAGCAGTTCACAGGGGAGCTCCTACAATGAGCAGTTCTTC; CDR3aa: CASSSQGSSYNEQFF
d_gene: .; v_gene: TRBV4-2; len: 12; abundance: .; j_gene: TRBJ1-6; CDR3nt: TGTGCCAGCAATAAAAGGGGTTCACCCCTCCACTTT; CDR3aa: CASNKRGSPLHF
d_gene: .; v_gene: TRBV18; len: 15; abundance: .; j_gene: TRBJ1-6; CDR3nt: TGTGCCAGCTCACCAAGTTCTGCGTATAATTCACCCCTCCACTTT; CDR3aa: CASSPSSAYNSPLHF
d_gene: .; v_gene: TRBV30; len: 15; abundance: .; j_gene: TRBJ1-5; CDR3nt: TGTGCCTCGTCTTCACCTCTATGGGGGAATCAGCCCCAGCATTTT; CDR3aa: CASSSPLWGNQPQHF
d_gene: .; v_gene: TRBV6-1; len: 15; abundance: .; j_gene: TRBJ2-2; CDR3nt: TGTGCCAGCAGTGTATTAGCGGAGGTTTACGGGGAGCTGTTTTTT; CDR3aa: CASSVLAEVYGELFF
d_gene: TRBD1; v_gene: TRBV28; len: 14; abundance: .; j_gene: TRBJ2-7; CDR3nt: TGTGCCAGCAGCAAACAGGGGATTTCCTACGAGCAGTACTTC; CDR3aa: CASSKQGISYEQYF
d_gene: TRBD1; v_gene: TRBV7-2; len: 15; abundance: .; j_gene: TRBJ1-5; CDR3nt: TGTGCCAGCAGCGACGACAGGGTGGGCAATCAGCCCCAGCATTTT; CDR3aa: CASSDDRVGNQPQHF